Below are 16 T cell receptor beta chains sequenced from a single sample in a study of blood T cell repertoires in COVID-19 (dated by TCRdb to the early 2020s). Library generation was performed with the immunoSEQ multiplex PCR assay. TCRdb stores this immuneACCESS table with in-frame sequences only. Part of the clones is absent; in the studies checked, under half of the shortfall reflects unresolved V genes, and no reason is known for the rest. This sample has tens of thousands of clones in its table, and roughly 80% of those were observed once. The ten largest clones capture approximately 14% of the sample. The sample was peripheral blood. The receptors come from a human donor in a cohort sampled during active COVID-19.

This clone was observed a handful of times. The chain joins TRBV29-1 to TRBJ2-7; 8 bases agree with TRBD1. V lost 6 bases, J lost 3 bases, and 7 bases stayed unmatched. The CDR3 runs 13 residues. Germline assignment: CDR1 SQVTM and CDR2 ANQGSEA. DNA of the CDR3: TGCAGCGTCACCGGGACAGGATTCTACGAGCAGTACTTC. It encodes CSVTGTGFYEQYF.

This clone has just a few counts. The chain is built from TRBV5-8 and TRBJ1-6; 9 nucleotides match TRBD1. Germline trimming cut 0 bases from V and 7 bases from J; bases unmatched to any gene: 5. The germline gives CDR1 SGHTS, CDR2 YDEGEE. CDR3 size: 16 residues. CDR3 region: CASSLVGGQGNSPLHF. CDR3 sequence (DNA): TGTGCCAGCAGCTTGGTTGGCGGACAGGGGAATTCACCCCTCCACTTT.

CDR3 DNA: TGTGCCAGCAGCTTGGCCGTAGGGGGACGCTATGGCTACACCTTC. Encoded protein: CASSLAVGGRYGYTF. The rearrangement links TRBV5-5 to TRBJ1-2, with D maybe TRBD1 (6 bases). CDR1 and CDR2 (germline): SGHKS, YYEKEE (reference sequence). Trimming took 0 bases from V and 4 from J, leaving 13 bases between them. The CDR3 has 15 amino acids.

This clone was detected a few times. The rearrangement links TRBV5-1 to TRBJ2-3, with a possible D match to TRBD1 (6 bases). V was trimmed by 4 bases and J by 0 bases, leaving 15 bases between them. CDR3 length: 16 residues. Germline V CDR1 and CDR2: SGHRS, YFSETQ. The DNA of the CDR3 is TGCGCCAGCAGCCTGGGTCCCAGGGGAAGCACAGATACGCAGTATTTT. Its protein product is CASSLGPRGSTDTQYF.

This sequence joins TRBV11-3 and TRBJ2-7; a possible D gene is TRBD2 (5 bases). The CDR3 extends over 13 amino acids. The germline V gene has CDR1 SGHNT and CDR2 YENEEA. Trimming removed 6 bases at V and 4 bases at J, with 13 bases between. The CDR3 protein is CASRAGSGYEQYF. CDR3 bases: TGTGCCAGCAGGGCGGGTTCCGGGTACGAGCAGTACTTC.

This chain links TRBV7-9 with TRBJ1-1; 8 bases line up with TRBD1. The germline CDR1 and CDR2 sequences are SEHNR and FQNEAQ (reference sequence). Germline trimming cut 3 bases from V and 1 base from J; bases unmatched to any gene: 4. The CDR3 contains 15 residues. CDR3 sequence reads: CASSFRTGWNTEAFF. CDR3 sequence (DNA): TGTGCCAGCAGCTTCCGGACAGGGTGGAACACTGAAGCTTTCTTT.

The rearrangement joins TRBV29-1 to TRBJ1-5; 11 bases match TRBD1. Germline V gene sequence: CDR1 SQVTM, CDR2 ANQGSEA. Trimming removed 6 bases from V and 0 bases from J; junction bases left unmatched: 10. The CDR3 sequence is 17 residues long. This chain's CDR3 is CSVAGTGGAYSNQPQHF. In nucleotides, the CDR3 is TGCAGCGTGGCCGGGACAGGGGGTGCGTATAGCAATCAGCCCCAGCATTTT.

The chain links TRBV29-1 to TRBJ1-2; D is possibly TRBD1 (6 bases). V gave up 3 bases and J gave up 5 bases, with 10 bases separating them. The CDR3 contains 12 residues. Germline assignment: CDR1 SQVTM and CDR2 ANQGSEA. The chain's CDR3 is CSVDEGGYGYTF. The CDR3 DNA reads as TGCAGCGTTGATGAGGGGGGGTATGGCTACACCTTC.

This rearrangement joins TRBV5-1 to TRBJ1-4; 7 positions match TRBD1. The CDR3 sequence is 16 residues long. The V and J ends lost 1 base and 1 base, in that order; junction bases with no gene match: 4. Germline V CDR1 and CDR2: SGHRS, YFSETQ. The CDR3 reads CASSLKGAETNEKLFF. The CDR3 DNA reads TGCGCCAGCAGCTTGAAGGGGGCGGAAACTAATGAAAAACTGTTTTTT. The complete variable domain, with remaining parts taken from reference TRBV5-1 and TRBJ1-4, reads KAGVTQTPRYLIKTRGQQVTLSCSPISGHRSVSWYQQTPGQGLQFLFEYFSETQRNKGNFPGRFSGRQFSNSRSEMNVSTLELGDSALYLCASSLKGAETNEKLFFGSGTQLSVL.

The V and J genes are TRBV29-1 and TRBJ2-6; D ambiguous. CDR3 length equals 16 residues. Trimming stripped 2 bases from V and 0 bases from J, with 11 bases between. Germline CDR1 is SQVTM and CDR2 is ANQGSEA. The CDR3 nucleotides are TGCAGCGTTGAAAGTGACATAAACTCTGGGGCCAACGTCCTGACTTTC. As protein: CSVESDINSGANVLTF.

The chain links TRBV2 to TRBJ1-1, with D hard to call. CDR3 length equals 14 residues. V lost 1 base and J lost 1, with 7 bases in between. CDR1 is SNHLY, CDR2 FYNNEI, per germline. DNA for the CDR3: TGTGCCAGCAGTGAAGGGAGCCCGAACACTGAAGCTTTCTTT. It encodes CASSEGSPNTEAFF. Complete variable domain (other parts from reference TRBV2 and TRBJ1-1): EPEVTQTPSHQVTQMGQEVILRCVPISNHLYFYWYRQILGQKVEFLVSFYNNEISEKSEIFDDQFSVERPDGSNFTLKIRSTKLEDSAMYFCASSEGSPNTEAFFGQGTRLTVV.

DNA of the CDR3: TGTGCCAGCAGCTTATCTCCCCATAAAGGGACTCCGCAAGAAAACATTCAGTACTTC. Translation: CASSLSPHKGTPQENIQYF. V usage is TRBV7-2 and J usage is TRBJ2-4; a possible D gene is TRBD2 (6 bases). From germline, CDR1 is SGHTA and CDR2 FQGNSA. The germline V and J ends were trimmed by 2 bases and 5 bases, with 25 bases remaining between them. The CDR3 spans 19 residues.

This clone was seen once. J is TRBJ1-2 and V is TRBV7-2; 8 bases fit TRBD1. V shed 5 bases, J shed 0 bases, and the junction held 5 bases outside the gene matches. Germline lookup yields CDR1 SGHTA and CDR2 FQGNSA. The CDR3 has 15 residues. In DNA, the CDR3 is TGTGCCAGCAGCACCCGACAGGGGCCTAACTATGGCTACACCTTC. Protein: CASSTRQGPNYGYTF.

The J gene is TRBJ1-1, the V gene TRBV3-1 (or the pseudogene TRBV3-2); D remains unclear. Germline CDR1 is LGHDT and CDR2 is YNNKEL (reference sequence). This CDR3 contains 11 residues. The V end was cut by 4 bases, the J end by 8 bases, with 8 bases between. The DNA of the CDR3 is TGTGCCAGCAGCCGGACGGGGGAAGCTTTCTTT. Protein: CASSRTGEAFF.

The V and J genes are TRBV7-2 and TRBJ2-6; possible D gene TRBD1, 5 bases. The CDR3 has 15 residues. CDR1 and CDR2 (germline): SGHTA, FQGNSA. The V end was cut by 3 bases, the J end by 5 bases, with 11 bases between. CDR3 sequence: CASSFREMWANVLTF. CDR3 DNA sequence: TGTGCCAGCAGCTTCAGGGAAATGTGGGCCAACGTCCTGACTTTC.

V gene TRBV3-1 (or the pseudogene TRBV3-2) combines with J gene TRBJ1-5, with a tentative D call TRBD1 (5 bases). Trimming removed 0 bases from V and 9 bases from J, with 18 bases in between. The CDR3 spans 16 residues. Germline loops: CDR1 LGHDT, CDR2 YNNKEL (reference sequence). CDR3 region: CASSQDWQPGGVPQHF. The CDR3 DNA sequence: TGTGCCAGCAGCCAAGATTGGCAGCCGGGAGGGGTGCCCCAGCATTTT.